The clone carrying this T cell receptor beta chain has only a few counts. Its specificity is unknown. The record originates from a study of T cells in Graves' hyperthyroidism and ophthalmopathy. Whole-study context: Any treatment followed the collection of peripheral blood at initial diagnosis.

J gave up 4 bases and V 4 bases, and 10 bases lay outside the gene matches. Germline CDR1 SGHDT, CDR2 YYEEEE. The CDR3 is 16 amino acids. The TCR beta CDR3 regions underwent amplification using RNA transcripts as the source. TCR CDR3 regions were first amplified by RT-PCR with HTBI primers. TCRdb independently ran MiXCR on the multiplex PCR reads; one entry per CDR3 protein. The sample contains hundreds of thousands of distinct CDR3 sequences, 14% of which appear only once. The authors deemed Graves' hyperthyroidism stable absent ophthalmopathy progression within 18 months. Subjects aged 18 to 65 presented with newly diagnosed hyperthyroidism of less than 2 months' duration. Study conclusions and caveats: For ophthalmopathy, model prediction preceded onset by a median about 6.4 months.

Sequencing used blood. The receptor was isolated from a woman aged 18-29 years with Graves' hyperthyroidism. The chain couples TRBV5-6 to TRBJ2-3; TRBD2 agrees at 9 bases. CDR3 protein: CASSEIAGAEADTQYF. DNA for the CDR3: TGTGCCAGCAGCGAGATAGCGGGAGCTGAGGCAGATACGCAGTATTTT.